This T cell receptor (beta chain) was identified in a study of blood T cell repertoires in COVID-19. For the study at large: Some COVID-19 samples were acute and others convalescent; all came from the United States, Italy and Spain. T cells, B-cell-depleted T cells, or PBMCs supplied cDNA or gDNA.

Authors' methods: Amplification with reference gene primers provided the estimates of nucleated cell counts. Sequenced by immunoSEQ multiplex PCR; TCRdb stores in-frame clones only, minus some. D and trimming come from the DNA, and the V and J calls and clone size come from that table. The sample carries over 50,000 clones, approximately 86% recorded once. From germline, CDR1 is KGHDR and CDR2 SFDVKD. The CDR3 is made up of 12 amino acids. Trimming pared 12 bases from V and 0 bases from J, leaving 9 bases between. This TCR derives from a man between 65 and 79 years old with active COVID-19. Sequencing was carried out using peripheral blood. V is TRBV24-1 and J is TRBJ2-3, with TRBD2 as a possible D gene (6 bases). DNA of the CDR3: TGTGCCTCCGGGGGTAGCACAGATACGCAGTATTTT. This gives the protein CASGGSTDTQYF.